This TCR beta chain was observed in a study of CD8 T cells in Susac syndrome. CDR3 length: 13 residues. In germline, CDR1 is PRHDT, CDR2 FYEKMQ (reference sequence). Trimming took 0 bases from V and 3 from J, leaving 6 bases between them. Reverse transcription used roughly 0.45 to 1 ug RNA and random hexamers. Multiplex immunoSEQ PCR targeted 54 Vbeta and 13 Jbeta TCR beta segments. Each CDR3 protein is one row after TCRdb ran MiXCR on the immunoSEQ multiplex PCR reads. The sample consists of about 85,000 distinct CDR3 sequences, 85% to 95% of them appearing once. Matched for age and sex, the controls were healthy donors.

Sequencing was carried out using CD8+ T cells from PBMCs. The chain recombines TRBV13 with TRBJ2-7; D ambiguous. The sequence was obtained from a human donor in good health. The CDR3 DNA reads TGTGCCAGCAGCTTAGGAGGGCACTACGAGCAGTACGTC. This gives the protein CASSLGGHYEQYV.